Sequencing of this T cell receptor beta chain was carried out in a study of T cell responses to AZD1222 COVID-19 vaccine. This CDR3 is built from 16 residues. V was clipped by 4 bases and J by 2 bases; unmatched bases: 8. Germline CDR1 reads SGHRS; CDR2 reads YFSETQ. The study's findings and limits: An increase in Spike-specific TCR breadth and depth was observed after two AZD1222 doses. Repertoire sampling occurred only after the peak T cell response. The donor group comprised mostly white British people and more females; the analysis possibly underestimated clonal diversity.

As for this clone: What it recognizes is unknown.

The data were produced by immunoSEQ multiplex PCR, yet TCRdb's version contains in-frame clones alone and is incomplete. The sample yields around 84,000 clones, approximately 90% seen once. J is TRBJ2-3 and V is TRBV5-1; TRBD2 agrees at 9 bases. This receptor was taken from an adult in good health. The starting material was peripheral blood, obtained on day 0 of MenACWY control vaccination. In nucleotides, the CDR3 is TGCGCCAGCAGCCTGGAGCGGGGGGCTTTCACAGATACGCAGTATTTT. It yields the protein CASSLERGAFTDTQYF.